This T cell receptor (beta chain) emerged from a study of blood T cells in healthy people across ages. In this sample, this clonotype turned up a few times. Its cognate antigen is unknown. Combining a sample-barcoded 5' primer with a J-beta primer mix, a second PCR ran for 7 to 11 cycles. TCRdb redid the calling of the 5' RACE reads with MiXCR, one entry per CDR3 protein. This table holds about 970,000 distinct CDR3 sequences, roughly half found once. General observations from the study: Diversity estimated from one million T cells was considered an underestimate.

The CDR3 sequence is 14 residues long. The sequence derives from a woman in her fifties or sixties in good health. The specimen was blood. The chain recombines TRBV21-1 with TRBJ2-3; the D segment call TRBD1 is taken from the table without a DNA check. TRBV21-1 is classified as a pseudogene. The CDR3 protein is CAGCPGQGTDTQYF. The CDR3 DNA follows: TGTGCCGGATGCCCGGGACAGGGGACAGATACGCAGTATTTT.